These 21 T cell receptor beta chains came from one sample sequenced in a study of early T cells in non-severe SARS-CoV-2 infection. MiXCR, applied by TCRdb to the 5' RACE reads, yields one record per CDR3 protein. The profile shows 75,000 to 100,000 distinct CDR3 sequences, 16% of them singletons. Sequencing was carried out using whole blood. All receptors derive from an adult who was a healthcare worker with PCR-confirmed SARS-CoV-2 infection or an uninfected control (not recorded which).

The chain has TRBV7-2 and TRBJ2-1; D remains unclear. CDR1 and CDR2 (germline): SGHTA, FQGNSA. This CDR3 comprises 13 residues. Trimming took off 3 bases at V and 9 bases at J, with 12 bases between the two ends. CDR3 residues: CASSLTRLGEQFF. The CDR3 coding sequence is TGTGCCAGCAGCTTGACTCGGTTAGGTGAGCAGTTCTTC.

The chain recombines TRBV6-2 or TRBV6-3 with TRBJ1-1, with D unresolved. Per the germline V gene, CDR1 is MNHEY and CDR2 is SVGEGT. The CDR3 runs to 13 residues. Trimming removed 5 bases at V and 4 bases at J, with 11 bases between. DNA of the CDR3: TGTGCCAGCAGTCCAAACGAGGCCACTGAAGCTTTCTTT. As protein: CASSPNEATEAFF.

The rearrangement joins TRBV30 to TRBJ1-5, with a tentative D call TRBD1 (5 bases). Germline CDR1 is GTSNPN and CDR2 is SVGIG (reference sequence). Trimming pared 2 bases from V and 2 bases from J, leaving 7 bases between. The CDR3 covers 13 residues. This chain's CDR3 is CAWSSRGNQPQHF. Written as DNA, the CDR3 is TGTGCCTGGAGTAGCAGGGGCAATCAGCCCCAGCATTTT.

The chain is built from TRBV27 and TRBJ2-7; 7 nucleotides agree with TRBD1. Looked up from germline, CDR1 is MNHEY and CDR2 is SMNVEV (reference sequence). Germline trimming cut 3 bases from V and 1 base from J; bases unmatched to any gene: 6. CDR3 length: 15 residues. Here the CDR3 DNA reads TGTGCCAGCAGTTTGCTCCGGGACAGTTCCTACGAGCAGTACTTC. Encoded protein: CASSLLRDSSYEQYF.

This rearrangement joins TRBV20-1 to TRBJ2-7; 10 nucleotides align to TRBD2. Unmatched junction bases numbered 5, after V lost 3 bases and J lost 6 bases. Germline V lookup: CDR1 DFQATT, CDR2 SNEGSKA (reference sequence). CDR3 length: 13 residues. Written as DNA, the CDR3 is TGCAGTGCTAGTTTAGCGGGAGGTACCGAGCAGTACTTC. It encodes CSASLAGGTEQYF.

The chain is built from TRBV10-3 and TRBJ1-5; tentative D call: TRBD1 (5 bases). The CDR3 extends over 14 amino acids. V was trimmed by 5 bases and J by 0 bases, leaving 8 bases between them. Germline lookup yields CDR1 ENHRY and CDR2 SYGVKD. The CDR3 region has the DNA TGTGCCATCAGTCAGGGCGATAGCAATCAGCCCCAGCATTTT. Protein product: CAISQGDSNQPQHF.

Here the CDR3 DNA reads TGTGCCAGCCAGGGCGTCTCTGGAAACACCATATATTTT. Residues: CASQGVSGNTIYF. The chain recombines TRBV9 with TRBJ1-3; tentative D call: TRBD1 (5 bases). CDR3 length: 13 residues. Germline V gene data show CDR1 as SGDLS and CDR2 as YYNGEE. The V end was cut by 7 bases, the J end by 0 bases, with 8 bases between.

V and J are TRBV11-2 and TRBJ2-6, with 7 positions matching TRBD1. V lost 5 bases, J lost 0 bases, and 7 bases stayed unmatched. Germline assignment: CDR1 SGHAT and CDR2 FQNNGV. CDR3 size: 17 residues. The CDR3 coding sequence is TGTGCCAGCAGCCGGGGACAGTTAATCTCTGGGGCCAACGTCCTGACTTTC. Protein: CASSRGQLISGANVLTF.

This clonotype has just a few counts. This sequence joins TRBV20-1 and TRBJ1-1, with 7 bases fitting TRBD1. The CDR3 extends over 14 amino acids. Germline CDR1 DFQATT, CDR2 SNEGSKA (reference sequence). V was clipped by 4 bases and J by 6 bases; unmatched bases: 11. Here the CDR3 reads CSATVRTGAAEAFF. CDR3 sequence (DNA): TGCAGTGCTACAGTGAGGACAGGCGCAGCTGAAGCTTTCTTT.

Here the CDR3 reads CASSQVWGDEQYF. The CDR3 DNA is TGCGCCAGCAGCCAAGTTTGGGGGGACGAGCAGTACTTC. The chain links TRBV4-3 to TRBJ2-7, with TRBD2 as a possible D gene (6 bases). The CDR3 runs to 13 residues. Trimming stripped 1 base from V and 5 bases from J, with 9 bases between. Per the germline V gene, CDR1 is LGHNA and CDR2 is YSLEER.

The chain uses TRBV28 and TRBJ2-7; possibly TRBD1 for D (5 bases). The length of the CDR3 is 15 residues. The germline CDR1 and CDR2 sequences are MDHEN and SYDVKM. The V gene lost 3 bases and the J gene lost 6 bases, with 18 bases spanning the gap. The CDR3 reads CASSFWSDKGIEQYF. CDR3 bases: TGTGCCAGCAGTTTTTGGTCGGACAAGGGTATCGAGCAGTACTTC.

This chain links TRBV7-7 with TRBJ2-1; D is unclear. Per the germline V gene, CDR1 is SSHAT and CDR2 is FNYEAQ (reference sequence). The CDR3 loop spans 13 amino acids. Trimming shortened V by 5 bases and J by 5 bases, and 10 bases separated the two germline ends. CDR3 amino acids: CASSPNVNNEQFF. CDR3 bases: TGTGCCAGCAGCCCAAACGTTAACAATGAGCAGTTCTTC. The full variable domain, with the rest looked up from reference TRBV7-7 and TRBJ2-1, is GAGVSQSPRYKVTKRGQDVTLRCDPISSHATLYWYQQALGQGPEFLTYFNYEAQPDKSGLPSDRFSAERPEGSISTLTIQRTEQRDSAMYRCASSPNVNNEQFFGPGTRLTVL.

This chain uses TRBV5-6 with TRBJ2-5; 7 bases match TRBD1. V shed 3 bases, J shed 4 bases, and the junction held 0 bases outside the gene matches. From germline, CDR1 is SGHDT and CDR2 YYEEEE. This CDR3 spans 12 amino acids. The CDR3 reads CASSYRGETQYF. In DNA form, the CDR3 reads TGTGCCAGCAGCTACAGGGGAGAGACCCAGTACTTC.

This clonotype has more than one count but fewer than ten. V usage is TRBV4-3 and J usage is TRBJ2-2, with D unresolved. V lost 0 bases and J 2 bases, leaving 7 bases between the germline ends. In germline, CDR1 is LGHNA, CDR2 YSLEER. This CDR3 has 15 amino acids. The CDR3 protein is CASSQDKANTGELFF. The CDR3 region has the DNA TGCGCCAGCAGCCAAGATAAGGCCAACACCGGGGAGCTGTTTTTT.

There are a few counts of this clonotype. The V call is TRBV11-2, the J call TRBJ2-2, with 8 bases that match TRBD2. Germline V lookup: CDR1 SGHAT, CDR2 FQNNGV. The J segment lost 4 bases and the V segment lost 6 bases, leaving 7 bases of the junction unmatched. CDR3 length: 15 amino acids. For the CDR3, the DNA is TGTGCCAGCAGTTCAGCGGGAGTGGCCACCGGGGAGCTGTTTTTT. Translated, it gives CASSSAGVATGELFF. Full variable domain (missing parts from reference TRBV11-2 and TRBJ2-2): EAGVAQSPRYKIIEKRQSVAFWCNPISGHATLYWYQQILGQGPKLLIQFQNNGVVDDSQLPKDRFSAERLKGVDSTLKIQPAKLEDSAVYLCASSSAGVATGELFFGEGSRLTVL.

This clonotype showed up just a few times. This rearrangement joins TRBV5-1 to TRBJ2-6; 7 nucleotides agree with TRBD1. CDR3 size: 15 residues. From germline, CDR1 is SGHRS and CDR2 YFSETQ. V lost 3 bases, J lost 4 bases, and 4 bases stayed unmatched. The DNA for the CDR3 is TGCGCCAGCAGCTCGACAGGGTCCGGGGCCAACGTCCTGACTTTC. Translating it yields CASSSTGSGANVLTF. The full variable domain, with the rest looked up from reference TRBV5-1 and TRBJ2-6, is KAGVTQTPRYLIKTRGQQVTLSCSPISGHRSVSWYQQTPGQGLQFLFEYFSETQRNKGNFPGRFSGRQFSNSRSEMNVSTLELGDSALYLCASSSTGSGANVLTFGAGSRLTVL.

In this sample, this clonotype turned up a few times. CDR3 DNA sequence: TGTGCCAGCAGCTGGACAGGGCCGAACTACGAGCAGTACTTC. Amino acid sequence: CASSWTGPNYEQYF. J is TRBJ2-7 and V is TRBV11-2; 8 nucleotides align to TRBD1. Germline CDR1 SGHAT, CDR2 FQNNGV. J was trimmed by 3 bases and V by 4 bases; bases with no gene match: 5. The length of the CDR3 is 14 residues.

This clonotype was seen a handful of times. J is TRBJ1-1 and V is TRBV11-2, with D tentatively TRBD1 (6 bases). Germline CDR1 is SGHAT and CDR2 is FQNNGV. The CDR3 covers 16 residues. Trimming left V 4 bases short and J 0 bases short, with 15 bases between. CDR3 sequence (DNA): TGTGCCAGCAGCTCACAGACAGGTTCTATGAACACTGAAGCTTTCTTT. This encodes CASSSQTGSMNTEAFF.

The J gene is TRBJ2-3, the V gene TRBV21-1. TRBV21-1 is a listed pseudogene. The CDR3 runs 15 residues. The CDR3 DNA follows: TGTGCCAGCAGTCAGACCACGGGTTCGAGTGATACGCAGTATTTT. As protein: CASSQTTGSSDTQYF.

This clonotype was observed a few times. This sequence joins TRBV10-2 and TRBJ1-5; a weak D match, TRBD1 (5 bases). The V gene's germline CDR1 is WSHSY and CDR2 SAAADI. This CDR3 contains 12 residues. V was clipped by 11 bases and J by 1 base, with 9 bases between them. CDR3: CASQGSNQPQHF. As DNA, the CDR3 is TGCGCCTCTCAGGGCAGCAATCAGCCCCAGCATTTT.

The rearrangement uses TRBV7-9 and TRBJ1-2; D uncertain. Trimming stripped 2 bases from V and 10 bases from J, with 11 bases between. CDR3 length: 12 amino acids. Germline V gene data show CDR1 as SEHNR and CDR2 as FQNEAQ (reference sequence). The CDR3: CASSLTPLLYTF. CDR3 nucleotides: TGTGCCAGCAGCTTAACCCCATTGCTCTACACCTTC.